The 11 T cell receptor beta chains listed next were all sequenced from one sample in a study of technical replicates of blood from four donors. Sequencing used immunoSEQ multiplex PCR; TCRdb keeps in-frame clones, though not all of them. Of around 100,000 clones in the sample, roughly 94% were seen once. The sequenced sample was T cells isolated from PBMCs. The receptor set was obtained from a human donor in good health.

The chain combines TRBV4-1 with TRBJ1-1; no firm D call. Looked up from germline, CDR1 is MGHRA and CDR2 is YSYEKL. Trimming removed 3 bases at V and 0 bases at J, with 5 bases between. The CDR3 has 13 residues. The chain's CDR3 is CASSHTLNTEAFF. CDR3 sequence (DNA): TGCGCCAGCAGCCACACTCTGAACACTGAAGCTTTCTTT.

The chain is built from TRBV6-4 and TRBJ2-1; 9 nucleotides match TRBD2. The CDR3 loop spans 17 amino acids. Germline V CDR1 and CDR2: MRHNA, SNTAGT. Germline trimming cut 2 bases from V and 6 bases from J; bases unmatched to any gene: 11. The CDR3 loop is CASSDRGAGGPSNEQFF. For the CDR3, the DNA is TGTGCCAGCAGTGACAGGGGCGCGGGAGGGCCCTCCAATGAGCAGTTCTTC.

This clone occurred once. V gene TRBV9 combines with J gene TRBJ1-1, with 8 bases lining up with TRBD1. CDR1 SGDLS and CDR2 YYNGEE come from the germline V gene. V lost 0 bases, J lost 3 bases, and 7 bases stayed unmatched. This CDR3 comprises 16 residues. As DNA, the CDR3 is TGTGCCAGCAGCGTAGTGACAGGGGAGGGGTACACTGAAGCTTTCTTT. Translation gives CASSVVTGEGYTEAFF.

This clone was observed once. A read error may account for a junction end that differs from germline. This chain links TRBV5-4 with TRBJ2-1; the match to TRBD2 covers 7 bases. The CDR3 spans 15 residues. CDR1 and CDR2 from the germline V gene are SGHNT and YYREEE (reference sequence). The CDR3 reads CASTLGGQIANEQFF. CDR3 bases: TGTGCCAGCACCTTGGGAGGGCAAATCGCAAATGAGCAGTTCTTC.

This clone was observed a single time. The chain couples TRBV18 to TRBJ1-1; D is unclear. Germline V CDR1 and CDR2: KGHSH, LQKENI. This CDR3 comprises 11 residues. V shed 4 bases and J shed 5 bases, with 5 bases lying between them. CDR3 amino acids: CASSLMTEAFF. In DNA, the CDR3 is TGTGCCAGCTCACTAATGACTGAAGCTTTCTTT.

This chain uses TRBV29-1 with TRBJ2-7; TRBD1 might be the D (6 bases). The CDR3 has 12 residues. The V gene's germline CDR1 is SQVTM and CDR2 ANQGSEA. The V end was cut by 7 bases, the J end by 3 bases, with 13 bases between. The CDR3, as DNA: TGCAGCGCCAGAGGGGGTAACTACGAGCAGTACTTC. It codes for CSARGGNYEQYF.

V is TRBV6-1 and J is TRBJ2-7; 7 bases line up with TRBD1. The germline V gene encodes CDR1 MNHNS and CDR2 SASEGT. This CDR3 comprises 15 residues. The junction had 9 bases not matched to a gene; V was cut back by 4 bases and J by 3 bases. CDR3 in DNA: TGTGCCAGCAGTGTGAATCCGGGACAGCGCTACGAGCAGTACTTC. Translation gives CASSVNPGQRYEQYF.

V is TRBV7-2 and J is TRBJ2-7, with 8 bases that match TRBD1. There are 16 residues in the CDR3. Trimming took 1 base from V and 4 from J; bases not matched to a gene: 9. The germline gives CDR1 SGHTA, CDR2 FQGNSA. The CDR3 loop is CASSLGRRTGPYEQYF. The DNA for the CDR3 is TGTGCCAGCAGCTTAGGACGTCGGACAGGGCCTTACGAGCAGTACTTC.

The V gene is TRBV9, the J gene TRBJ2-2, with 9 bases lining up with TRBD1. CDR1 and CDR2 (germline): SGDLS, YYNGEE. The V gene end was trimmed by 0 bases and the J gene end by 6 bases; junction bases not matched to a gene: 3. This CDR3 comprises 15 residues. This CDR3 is CASSVEDRGPGELFF. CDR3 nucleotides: TGTGCCAGCAGCGTAGAGGACAGGGGCCCCGGGGAGCTGTTTTTT.

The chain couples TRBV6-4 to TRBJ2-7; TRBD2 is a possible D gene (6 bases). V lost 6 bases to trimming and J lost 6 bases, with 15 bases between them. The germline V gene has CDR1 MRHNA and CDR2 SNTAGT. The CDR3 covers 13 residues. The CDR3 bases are TGTGCCAGCAGCACGCTAATGGGAGGCGAGCAGTACTTC. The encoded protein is CASSTLMGGEQYF.

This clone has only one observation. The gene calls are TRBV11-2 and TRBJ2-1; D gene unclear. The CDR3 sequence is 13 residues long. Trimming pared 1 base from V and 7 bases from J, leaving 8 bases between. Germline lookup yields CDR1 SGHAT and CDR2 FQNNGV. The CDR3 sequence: CASSLGPPNEQFF. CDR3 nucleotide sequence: TGTGCCAGCAGCTTAGGTCCCCCAAATGAGCAGTTCTTC.